This T cell receptor (beta chain) comes out of a study of Graves' ophthalmopathy and Graves' hyperthyroidism. Study observations and caveats: The majority of expanded thyroid clonotypes above 0.001 frequency also occurred in blood.

Amplification targeted the TCR beta CDR3 regions, with RNA transcripts as the source material. First-round RT-PCR employed HTBI primers, with a second-round multiplex PCR after it. TCRdb fed the multiplex PCR reads into MiXCR, producing one record per CDR3 protein. Altogether over 500,000 distinct CDR3 sequences are present, 20% to 25% being singletons, with the ten largest covering more than 5.5%. New diagnoses, under 2 months' duration, and ages 18 to 65 characterized the hyperthyroidism patients. The germline gives CDR1 DFQATT, CDR2 SNEGSKA (reference sequence). The CDR3 is 14 amino acids. V shed 2 bases and J 8 bases; nucleotides not matched to a gene: 6. This clonotype was counted ten times or more. What it binds is unknown.

This rearrangement joins TRBV20-1 to TRBJ2-4; TRBD2 matches 10 bases. This clonotype originated in a woman aged 18-29 years with stable Graves' hyperthyroidism. Some clones in this sample may be carry-over from other donors' samples. Source material: peripheral blood. CDR3 amino acids: CSARPLAGVYIQYF. CDR3 DNA sequence: TGCAGTGCTAGACCCCTAGCGGGAGTATACATTCAGTACTTC.